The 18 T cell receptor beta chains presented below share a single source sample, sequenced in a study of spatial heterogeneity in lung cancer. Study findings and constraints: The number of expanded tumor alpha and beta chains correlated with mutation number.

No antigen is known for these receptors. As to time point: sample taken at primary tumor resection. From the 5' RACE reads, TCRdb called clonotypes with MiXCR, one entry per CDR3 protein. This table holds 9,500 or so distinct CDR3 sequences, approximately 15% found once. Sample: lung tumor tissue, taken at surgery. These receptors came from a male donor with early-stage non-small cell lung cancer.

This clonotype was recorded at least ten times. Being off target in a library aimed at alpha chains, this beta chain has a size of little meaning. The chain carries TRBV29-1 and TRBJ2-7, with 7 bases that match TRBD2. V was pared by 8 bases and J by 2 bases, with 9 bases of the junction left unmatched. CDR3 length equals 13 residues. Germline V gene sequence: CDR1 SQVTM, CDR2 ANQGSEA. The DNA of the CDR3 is TGCAGCCCGCCCTGGGAGGGAACCTACGAGCAGTACTTC. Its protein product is CSPPWEGTYEQYF.

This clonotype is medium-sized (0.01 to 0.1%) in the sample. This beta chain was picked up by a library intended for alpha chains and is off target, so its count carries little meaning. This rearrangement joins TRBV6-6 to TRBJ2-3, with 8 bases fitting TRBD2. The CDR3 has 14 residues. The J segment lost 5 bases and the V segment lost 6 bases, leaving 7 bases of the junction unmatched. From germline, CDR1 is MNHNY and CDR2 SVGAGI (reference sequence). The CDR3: CASSQGLAGDTQYF. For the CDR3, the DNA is TGTGCCAGCAGCCAGGGCCTAGCGGGAGATACGCAGTATTTT.

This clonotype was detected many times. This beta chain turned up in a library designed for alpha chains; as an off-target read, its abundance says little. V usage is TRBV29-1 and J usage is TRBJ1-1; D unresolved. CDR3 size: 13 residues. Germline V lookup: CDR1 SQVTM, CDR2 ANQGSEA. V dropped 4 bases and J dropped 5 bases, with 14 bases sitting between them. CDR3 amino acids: CSVVKGSGTEAFF. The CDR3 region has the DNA TGCAGCGTTGTGAAAGGGAGTGGGACTGAAGCTTTCTTT. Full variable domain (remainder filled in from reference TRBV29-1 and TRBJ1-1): SAVISQKPSRDICQRGTSLTIQCQVDSQVTMMFWYRQQPGQSLTLIATANQGSEATYESGFVIDKFPISRPNLTFSTLTVSNMSPEDSSIYLCSVVKGSGTEAFFGQGTRLTVV.

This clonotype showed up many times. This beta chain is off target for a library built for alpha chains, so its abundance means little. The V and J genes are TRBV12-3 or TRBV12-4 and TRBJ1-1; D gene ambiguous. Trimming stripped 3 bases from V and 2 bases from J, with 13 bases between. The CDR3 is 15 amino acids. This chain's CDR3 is CASSFPRTPNTEAFF. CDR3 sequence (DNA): TGTGCCAGCAGTTTTCCGAGGACCCCCAACACTGAAGCTTTCTTT.

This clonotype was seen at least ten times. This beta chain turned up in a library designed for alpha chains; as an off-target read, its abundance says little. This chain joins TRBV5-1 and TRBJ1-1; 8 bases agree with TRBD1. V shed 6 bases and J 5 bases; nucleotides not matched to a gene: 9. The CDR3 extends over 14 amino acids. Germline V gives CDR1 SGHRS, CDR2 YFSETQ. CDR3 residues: CASNPGQGFTEAFF. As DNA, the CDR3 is TGCGCCAGCAACCCCGGACAGGGTTTTACTGAAGCTTTCTTT.

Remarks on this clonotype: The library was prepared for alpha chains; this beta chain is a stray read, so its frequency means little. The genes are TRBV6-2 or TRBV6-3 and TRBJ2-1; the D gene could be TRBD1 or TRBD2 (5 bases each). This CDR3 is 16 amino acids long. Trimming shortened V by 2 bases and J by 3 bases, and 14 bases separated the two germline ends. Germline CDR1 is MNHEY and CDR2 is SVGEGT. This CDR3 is CASSYPTGRDYNEQFF. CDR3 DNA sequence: TGTGCCAGCAGTTACCCCACGGGACGGGACTACAATGAGCAGTTCTTC.

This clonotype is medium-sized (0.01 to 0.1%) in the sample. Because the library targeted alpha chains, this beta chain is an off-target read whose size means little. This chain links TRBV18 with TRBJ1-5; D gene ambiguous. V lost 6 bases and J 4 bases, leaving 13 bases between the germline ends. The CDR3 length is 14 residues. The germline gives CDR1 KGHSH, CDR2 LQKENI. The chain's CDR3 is CASSAESQNQPQHF. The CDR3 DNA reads TGTGCCAGCTCGGCGGAATCCCAAAATCAGCCCCAGCATTTT.

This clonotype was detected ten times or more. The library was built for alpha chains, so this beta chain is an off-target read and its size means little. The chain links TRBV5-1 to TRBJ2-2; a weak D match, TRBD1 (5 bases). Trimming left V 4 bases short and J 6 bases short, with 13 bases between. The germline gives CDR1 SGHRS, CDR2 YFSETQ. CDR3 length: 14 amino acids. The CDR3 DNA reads TGCGCCAGCAGCCCGGACATGTGGGCCGGGGAGCTGTTTTTT. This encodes CASSPDMWAGELFF.

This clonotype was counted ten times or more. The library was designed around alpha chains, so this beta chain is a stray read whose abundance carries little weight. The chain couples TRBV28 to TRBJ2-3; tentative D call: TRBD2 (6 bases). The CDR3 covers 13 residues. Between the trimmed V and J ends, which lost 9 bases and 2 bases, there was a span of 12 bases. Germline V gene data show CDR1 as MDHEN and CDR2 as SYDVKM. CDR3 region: CASSLAFTDTQYF. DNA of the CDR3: TGTGCCAGTTCGCTAGCGTTCACAGATACGCAGTATTTT.

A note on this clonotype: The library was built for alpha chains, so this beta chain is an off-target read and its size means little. The CDR3 DNA reads as TGTGCCAGCAGCTTCGGAACCCGAGAGACCCAGTACTTC. This sequence encodes CASSFGTRETQYF. V and J are TRBV11-2 and TRBJ2-5; no firm D call. Between the trimmed V and J ends, which lost 3 bases and 4 bases, there was a span of 9 bases. Per the germline V gene, CDR1 is SGHAT and CDR2 is FQNNGV. CDR3 length equals 13 residues.

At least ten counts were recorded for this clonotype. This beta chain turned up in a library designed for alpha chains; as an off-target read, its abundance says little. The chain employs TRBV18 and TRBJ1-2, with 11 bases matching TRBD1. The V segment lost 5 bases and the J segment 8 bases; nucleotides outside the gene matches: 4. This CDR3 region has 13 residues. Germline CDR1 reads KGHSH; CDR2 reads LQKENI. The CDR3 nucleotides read TGTGCCAGCTCAGCTGGGACAGGGGGAGGCTACACCTTC. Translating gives CASSAGTGGGYTF.

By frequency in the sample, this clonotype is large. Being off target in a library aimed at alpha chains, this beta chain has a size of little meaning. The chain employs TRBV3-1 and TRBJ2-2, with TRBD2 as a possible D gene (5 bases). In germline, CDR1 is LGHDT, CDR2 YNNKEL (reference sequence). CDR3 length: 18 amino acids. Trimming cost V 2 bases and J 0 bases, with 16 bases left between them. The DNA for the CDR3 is TGTGCCAGCAGCCAACTCGTACTAGAGAAGGCGAACACCGGGGAGCTGTTTTTT. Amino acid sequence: CASSQLVLEKANTGELFF.

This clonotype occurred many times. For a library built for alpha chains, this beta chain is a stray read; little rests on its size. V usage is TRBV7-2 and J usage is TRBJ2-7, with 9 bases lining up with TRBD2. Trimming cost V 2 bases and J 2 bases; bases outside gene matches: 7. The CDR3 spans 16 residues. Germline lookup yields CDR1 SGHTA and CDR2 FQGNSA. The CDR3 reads CASSLRFSGSPYEQYF. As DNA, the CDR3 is TGTGCCAGCAGCTTACGGTTTAGCGGGAGCCCCTACGAGCAGTACTTC. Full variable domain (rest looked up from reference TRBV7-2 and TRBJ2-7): GAGVSQSPSNKVTEKGKDVELRCDPISGHTALYWYRQSLGQGLEFLIYFQGNSAPDKSGLPSDRFSAERTGGSVSTLTIQRTQQEDSAVYLCASSLRFSGSPYEQYFGPGTRLTVT.

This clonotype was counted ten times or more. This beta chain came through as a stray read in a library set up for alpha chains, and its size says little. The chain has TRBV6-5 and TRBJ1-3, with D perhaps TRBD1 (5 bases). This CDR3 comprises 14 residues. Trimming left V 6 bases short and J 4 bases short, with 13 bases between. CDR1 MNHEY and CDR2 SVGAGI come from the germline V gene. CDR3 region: CASSREPSGNTIYF. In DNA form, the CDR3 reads TGTGCCAGCAGCAGGGAACCCTCCGGAAACACCATATATTTT.

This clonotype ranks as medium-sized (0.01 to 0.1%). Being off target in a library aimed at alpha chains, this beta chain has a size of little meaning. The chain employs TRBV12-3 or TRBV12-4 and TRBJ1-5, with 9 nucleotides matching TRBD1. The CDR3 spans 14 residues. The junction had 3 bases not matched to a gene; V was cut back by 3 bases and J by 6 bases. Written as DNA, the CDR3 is TGTGCCAGCAGTTTGGGGACAGGGTTTCAGCCCCAGCATTTT. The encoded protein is CASSLGTGFQPQHF.

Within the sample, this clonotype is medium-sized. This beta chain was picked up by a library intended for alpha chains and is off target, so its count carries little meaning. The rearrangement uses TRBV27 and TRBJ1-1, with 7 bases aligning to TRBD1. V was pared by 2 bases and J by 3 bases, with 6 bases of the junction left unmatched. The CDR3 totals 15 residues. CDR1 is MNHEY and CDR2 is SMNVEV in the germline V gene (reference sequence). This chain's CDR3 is CASSLIHRGYTEAFF. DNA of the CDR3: TGTGCCAGCAGTTTAATTCACAGGGGATACACTGAAGCTTTCTTT.

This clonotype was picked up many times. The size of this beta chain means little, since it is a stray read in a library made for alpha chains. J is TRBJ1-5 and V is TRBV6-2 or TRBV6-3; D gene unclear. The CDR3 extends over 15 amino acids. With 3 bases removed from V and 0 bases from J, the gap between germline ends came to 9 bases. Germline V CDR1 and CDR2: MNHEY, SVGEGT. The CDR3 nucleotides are TGTGCCAGCAGTTATTGGGGAAATAGCAATCAGCCCCAGCATTTT. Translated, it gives CASSYWGNSNQPQHF.

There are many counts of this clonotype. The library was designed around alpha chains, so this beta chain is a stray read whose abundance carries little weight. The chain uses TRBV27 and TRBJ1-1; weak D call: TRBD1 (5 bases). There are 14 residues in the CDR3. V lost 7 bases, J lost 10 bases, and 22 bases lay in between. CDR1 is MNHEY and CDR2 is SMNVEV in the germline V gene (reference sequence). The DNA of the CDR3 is TGTGCCAGCACCCTAAGGGAAGGGGATCTTGTAGCTTTCTTT. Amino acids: CASTLREGDLVAFF.